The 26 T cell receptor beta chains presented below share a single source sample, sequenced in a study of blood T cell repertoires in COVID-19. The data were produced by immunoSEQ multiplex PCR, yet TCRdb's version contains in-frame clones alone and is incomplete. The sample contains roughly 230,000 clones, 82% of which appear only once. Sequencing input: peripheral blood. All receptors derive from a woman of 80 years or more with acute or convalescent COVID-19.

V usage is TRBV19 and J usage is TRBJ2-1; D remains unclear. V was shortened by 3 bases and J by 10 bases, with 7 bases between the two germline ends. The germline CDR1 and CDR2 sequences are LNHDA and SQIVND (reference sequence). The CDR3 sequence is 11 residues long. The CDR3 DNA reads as TGTGCCAGTAGTATGGCGACAGAGCAGTTCTTC. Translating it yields CASSMATEQFF.

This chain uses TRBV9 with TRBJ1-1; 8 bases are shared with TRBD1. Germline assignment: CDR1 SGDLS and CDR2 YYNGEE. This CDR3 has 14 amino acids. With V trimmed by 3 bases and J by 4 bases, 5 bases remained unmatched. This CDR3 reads CASSAGQGGTEAFF. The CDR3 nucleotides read TGTGCCAGCAGCGCCGGACAGGGAGGCACTGAAGCTTTCTTT.

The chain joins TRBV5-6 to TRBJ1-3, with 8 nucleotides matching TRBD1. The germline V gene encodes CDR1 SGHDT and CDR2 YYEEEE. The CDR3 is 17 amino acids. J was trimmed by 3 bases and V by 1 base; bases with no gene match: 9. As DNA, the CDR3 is TGTGCCAGCAGCTTGCCCGACCAGGGGGCGGGTGGAAACACCATATATTTT. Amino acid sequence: CASSLPDQGAGGNTIYF.

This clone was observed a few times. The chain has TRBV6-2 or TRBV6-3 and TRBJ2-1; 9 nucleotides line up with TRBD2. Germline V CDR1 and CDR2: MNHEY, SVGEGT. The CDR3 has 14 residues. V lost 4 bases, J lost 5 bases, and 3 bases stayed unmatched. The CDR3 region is CASSSRLADNEQFF. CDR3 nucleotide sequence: TGTGCCAGCAGTTCGCGACTAGCGGACAATGAGCAGTTCTTC.

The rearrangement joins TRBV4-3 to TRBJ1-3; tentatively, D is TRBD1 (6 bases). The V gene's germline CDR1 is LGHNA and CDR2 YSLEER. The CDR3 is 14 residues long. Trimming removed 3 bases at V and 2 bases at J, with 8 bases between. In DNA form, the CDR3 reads TGCGCCAGCAGCCATGGACAGACTGGAAACACCATATATTTT. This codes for CASSHGQTGNTIYF.

CDR3: CASSESTSGNYEQYF. CDR3 DNA sequence: TGTGCCAGCAGCGAAAGTACTAGCGGGAACTACGAGCAGTACTTC. V gene TRBV7-3 combines with J gene TRBJ2-7; 10 positions agree with TRBD2. Germline V CDR1 and CDR2: SGHTA, FQGTGA. The CDR3 spans 15 residues. V lost 5 bases, J lost 3 bases, and 7 bases stayed unmatched.

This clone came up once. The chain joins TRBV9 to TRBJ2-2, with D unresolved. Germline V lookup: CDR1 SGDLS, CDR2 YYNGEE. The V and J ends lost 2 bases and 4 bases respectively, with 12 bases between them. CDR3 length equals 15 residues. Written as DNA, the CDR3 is TGTGCCAGCAGCGTGACAAGTACTCTCACCGGGGAGCTGTTTTTT. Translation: CASSVTSTLTGELFF.

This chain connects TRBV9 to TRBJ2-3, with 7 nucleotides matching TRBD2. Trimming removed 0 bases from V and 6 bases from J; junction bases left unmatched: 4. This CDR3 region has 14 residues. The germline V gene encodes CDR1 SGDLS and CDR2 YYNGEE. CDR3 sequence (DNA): TGTGCCAGCAGCGTAGGCTGGGGAGGGGATACGCAGTATTTT. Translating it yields CASSVGWGGDTQYF.

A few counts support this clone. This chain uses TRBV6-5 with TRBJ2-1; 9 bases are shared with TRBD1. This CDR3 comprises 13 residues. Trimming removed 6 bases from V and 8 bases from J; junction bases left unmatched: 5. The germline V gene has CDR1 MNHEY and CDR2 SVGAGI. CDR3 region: CASRDRGGHEQFF. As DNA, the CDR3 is TGTGCCAGCAGGGACAGGGGTGGTCATGAGCAGTTCTTC.

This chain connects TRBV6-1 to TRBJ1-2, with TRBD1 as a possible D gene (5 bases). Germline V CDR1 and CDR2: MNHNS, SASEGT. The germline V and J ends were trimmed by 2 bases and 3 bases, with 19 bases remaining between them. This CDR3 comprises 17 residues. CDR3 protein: CASSEIQDSKSDYGYTF. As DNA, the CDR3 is TGTGCCAGCAGTGAAATACAGGATTCCAAAAGTGACTATGGCTACACCTTC.

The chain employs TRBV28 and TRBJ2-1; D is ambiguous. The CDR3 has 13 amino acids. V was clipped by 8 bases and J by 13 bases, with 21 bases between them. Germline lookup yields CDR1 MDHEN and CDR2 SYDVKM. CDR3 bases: TGTGCCAGCGTAGACACCCAGGTCACTTACCAGTTCTTC. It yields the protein CASVDTQVTYQFF.

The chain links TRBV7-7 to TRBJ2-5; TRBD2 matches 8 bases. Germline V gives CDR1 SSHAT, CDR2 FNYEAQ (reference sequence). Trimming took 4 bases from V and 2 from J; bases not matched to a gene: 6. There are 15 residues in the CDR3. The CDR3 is CASSWSGGEQETQYF. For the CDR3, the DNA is TGTGCCAGCAGCTGGAGCGGGGGAGAACAAGAGACCCAGTACTTC.

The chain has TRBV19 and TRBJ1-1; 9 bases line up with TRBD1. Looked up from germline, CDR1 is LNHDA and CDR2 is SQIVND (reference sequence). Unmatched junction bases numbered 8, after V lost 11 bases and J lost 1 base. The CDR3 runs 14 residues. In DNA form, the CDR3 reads TGTGCCGGAGGGACAGGGAAGTGGAACACTGAAGCTTTCTTT. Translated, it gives CAGGTGKWNTEAFF.

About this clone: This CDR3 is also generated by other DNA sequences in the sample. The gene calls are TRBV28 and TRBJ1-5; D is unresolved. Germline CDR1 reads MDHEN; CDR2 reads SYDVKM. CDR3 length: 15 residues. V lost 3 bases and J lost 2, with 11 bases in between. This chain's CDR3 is CASSFRGSGNQPQHF. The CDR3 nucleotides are TGTGCCAGCAGTTTCCGGGGAAGTGGCAATCAGCCCCAGCATTTT.

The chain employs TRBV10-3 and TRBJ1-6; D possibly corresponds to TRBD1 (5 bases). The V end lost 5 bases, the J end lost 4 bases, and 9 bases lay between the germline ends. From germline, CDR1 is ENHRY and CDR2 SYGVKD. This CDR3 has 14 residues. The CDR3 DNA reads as TGTGCCATCAGTCGACAGCCTTATAATTCACCCCTCCACTTT. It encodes CAISRQPYNSPLHF.

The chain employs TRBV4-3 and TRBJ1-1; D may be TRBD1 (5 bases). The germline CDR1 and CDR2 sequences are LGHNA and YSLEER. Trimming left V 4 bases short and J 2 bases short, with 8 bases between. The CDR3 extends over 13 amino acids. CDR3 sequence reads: CASSRQLNTEAFF. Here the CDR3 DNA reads TGCGCCAGCAGCCGACAGCTCAACACTGAAGCTTTCTTT.

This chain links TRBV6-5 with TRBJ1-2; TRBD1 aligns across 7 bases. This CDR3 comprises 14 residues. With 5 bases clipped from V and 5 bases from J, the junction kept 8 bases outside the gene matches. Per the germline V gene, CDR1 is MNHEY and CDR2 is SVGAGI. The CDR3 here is CASSPPGQFYGYTF. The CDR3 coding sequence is TGTGCCAGCAGTCCTCCGGGACAGTTTTATGGCTACACCTTC.

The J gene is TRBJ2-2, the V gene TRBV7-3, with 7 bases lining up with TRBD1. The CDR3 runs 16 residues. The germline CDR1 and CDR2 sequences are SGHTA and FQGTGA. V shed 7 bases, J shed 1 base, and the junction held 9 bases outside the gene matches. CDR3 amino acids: CASTSTGVRNTGELFF. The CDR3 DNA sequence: TGTGCCAGCACCTCCACAGGGGTTCGGAACACCGGGGAGCTGTTTTTT.

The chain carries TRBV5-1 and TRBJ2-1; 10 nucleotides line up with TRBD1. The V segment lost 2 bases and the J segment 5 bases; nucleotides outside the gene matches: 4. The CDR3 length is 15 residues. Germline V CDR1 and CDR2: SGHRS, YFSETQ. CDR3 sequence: CASSLRQGANNEQFF. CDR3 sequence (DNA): TGCGCCAGCAGCTTACGACAGGGGGCCAACAATGAGCAGTTCTTC.

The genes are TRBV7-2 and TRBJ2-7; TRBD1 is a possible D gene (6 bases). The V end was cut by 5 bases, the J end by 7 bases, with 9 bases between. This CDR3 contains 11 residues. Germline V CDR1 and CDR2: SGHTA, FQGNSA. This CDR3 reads CASSNRAEQYF. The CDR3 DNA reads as TGTGCCAGCAGCAACAGGGCAGAGCAGTACTTC.

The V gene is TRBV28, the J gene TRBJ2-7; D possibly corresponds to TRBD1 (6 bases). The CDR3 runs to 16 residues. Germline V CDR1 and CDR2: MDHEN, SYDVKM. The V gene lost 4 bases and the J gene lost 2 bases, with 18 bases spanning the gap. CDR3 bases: TGTGCCAGCAGTTCATTCGACAGGCGCCCTACCTACGAGCAGTACTTC. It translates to CASSSFDRRPTYEQYF.

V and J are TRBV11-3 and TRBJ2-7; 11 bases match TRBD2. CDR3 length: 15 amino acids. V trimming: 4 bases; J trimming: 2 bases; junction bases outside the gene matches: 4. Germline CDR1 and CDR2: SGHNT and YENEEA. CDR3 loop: CASSSPGLAAYEQYF. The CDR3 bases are TGTGCCAGCAGCTCCCCGGGACTAGCGGCCTACGAGCAGTACTTC.

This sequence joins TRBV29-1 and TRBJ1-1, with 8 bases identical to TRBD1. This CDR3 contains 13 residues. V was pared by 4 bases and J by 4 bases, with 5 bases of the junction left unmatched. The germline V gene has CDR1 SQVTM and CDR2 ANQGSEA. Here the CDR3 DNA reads TGCAGCGTTGGCCCCAGGGGGCTCACTGAAGCTTTCTTT. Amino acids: CSVGPRGLTEAFF.

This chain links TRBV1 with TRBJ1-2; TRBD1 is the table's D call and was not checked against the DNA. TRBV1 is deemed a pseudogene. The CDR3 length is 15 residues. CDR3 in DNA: TGCACTACACTACCGGGACAGGCGAGGAACTATGGCTACACCTTC. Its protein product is CTTLPGQARNYGYTF.

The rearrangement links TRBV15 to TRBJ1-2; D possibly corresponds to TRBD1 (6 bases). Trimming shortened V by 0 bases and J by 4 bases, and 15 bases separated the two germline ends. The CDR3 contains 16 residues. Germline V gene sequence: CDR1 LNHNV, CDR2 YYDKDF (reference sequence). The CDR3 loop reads CATSRDLGTSGYGYTF. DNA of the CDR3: TGTGCCACCAGCAGAGATCTGGGGACATCGGGCTATGGCTACACCTTC.

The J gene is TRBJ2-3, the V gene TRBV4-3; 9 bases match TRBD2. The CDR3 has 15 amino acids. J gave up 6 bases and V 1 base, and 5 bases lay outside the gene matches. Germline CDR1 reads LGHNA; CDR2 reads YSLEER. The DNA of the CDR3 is TGCGCCAGCAGCCAAGGCAGCGGGGGGCTGGATACGCAGTATTTT. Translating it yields CASSQGSGGLDTQYF.